These T cell receptor beta chains were read from a single sample in a study of a mutant IDH1 vaccine in newly diagnosed glioma. Using immunoSEQ multiplex PCR, the repertoire was profiled, and TCRdb retains in-frame clones only, with some absent. The sample holds 50,000 to 75,000 clones; around 80% are singletons and the top ten take about 7.2%. These receptors have no known antigen. The sample here was PBMCs, taken from a glioma patient whose treatment included an IDH1 peptide vaccine. The receptors here all came from a woman in her fifties or sixties with glioma. The CDR3 runs from the conserved cysteine through the conserved F or W. D genes are given only for firm matches. Size tells how often a clone was seen (once, few, many) or the class of an expanded clone, and some rows leave it out.

cdr3_nt: TGTGCCAGCAATGGCAGGACGGACAGGGCTAATGAAAAACTGTTTTTT
cdr3_aa: CASNGRTDRANEKLFF
j_call: TRBJ1-4
v_call: TRBV2
clone_size: .
d_call: TRBD1

cdr3_nt: TGTGCCAGCAGCGTCCCGGTGAACACTGAAGCTTTCTTT
cdr3_aa: CASSVPVNTEAFF
j_call: TRBJ1-1
v_call: TRBV9
clone_size: .
d_call: .

cdr3_nt: TGTGCCAGCAGCTTATTCGACAAAGGAGGTACGAGTACGCAGTATTTT
cdr3_aa: CASSLFDKGGTSTQYF
j_call: TRBJ2-3
v_call: TRBV5-6
clone_size: once
d_call: .

cdr3_nt: TGTGCCAGCAGCGCCAGCGCCCAGGGAGTGGATACGCAGTATTTT
cdr3_aa: CASSASAQGVDTQYF
j_call: TRBJ2-3
v_call: TRBV9
clone_size: once
d_call: .

cdr3_nt: TGCGCCAGCAGCTTGCCCAGACAGGGAGGGGGGGAGCAGTTCTTC
cdr3_aa: CASSLPRQGGGEQFF
j_call: TRBJ2-1
v_call: TRBV5-1
clone_size: .
d_call: .

cdr3_nt: TGCGCCAGCAGCTTGGAAGCGGGTGGGACAGATACGCAGTATTTT
cdr3_aa: CASSLEAGGTDTQYF
j_call: TRBJ2-3
v_call: TRBV5-1
clone_size: .
d_call: .

cdr3_nt: TGCGCCAGCAGCCTCCTTTCGGAGATCGGCTCCTATAATTCACCCCTCCACTTT
cdr3_aa: CASSLLSEIGSYNSPLHF
j_call: TRBJ1-6
v_call: TRBV4-1
clone_size: .
d_call: .

cdr3_nt: TGTGCCAGCAGCCCTCAGGAGCACTATGGCTACACCTTC
cdr3_aa: CASSPQEHYGYTF
j_call: TRBJ1-2
v_call: TRBV5-4
clone_size: .
d_call: .

cdr3_nt: TGCGCCAGCAGCTTGAATAGCGGGGGATCAATAACCGGGGAGCTGTTTTTT
cdr3_aa: CASSLNSGGSITGELFF
j_call: TRBJ2-2
v_call: TRBV5-1
clone_size: once
d_call: TRBD2

cdr3_nt: TGTGCCAGTAGTATAGCCCGGCCGCTTGGAAACACCATATATTTT
cdr3_aa: CASSIARPLGNTIYF
j_call: TRBJ1-3
v_call: TRBV19
clone_size: once
d_call: .

cdr3_nt: TGTGCCAGCTCACGACAGAGCTCCTACGAGCAGTACTTC
cdr3_aa: CASSRQSSYEQYF
j_call: TRBJ2-7
v_call: TRBV18
clone_size: .
d_call: .

cdr3_nt: TGTGCCAGCAGCTTAGCCTCCGGGACAGGGGGCAGGAATCAGCCCCAGCATTTT
cdr3_aa: CASSLASGTGGRNQPQHF
j_call: TRBJ1-5
v_call: TRBV7-2
clone_size: .
d_call: TRBD1

cdr3_nt: TGTGCCAGCAGCTTGGGGGACGGAGACTTCTACGAGCAGTACTTC
cdr3_aa: CASSLGDGDFYEQYF
j_call: TRBJ2-7
v_call: TRBV7-6
clone_size: .
d_call: .

cdr3_nt: TGTGCCAGCAGTGAAGTTGGGGCAGGATGGAATGGCTACACCTTC
cdr3_aa: CASSEVGAGWNGYTF
j_call: TRBJ1-2
v_call: TRBV6-1
clone_size: .
d_call: .

cdr3_nt: TGTGCCAGCAGCGTCAGGGGAGGAAACACCATATATTTT
cdr3_aa: CASSVRGGNTIYF
j_call: TRBJ1-3
v_call: TRBV9
clone_size: .
d_call: .

cdr3_nt: TGTGCCAGCAGCGCACAGGGGTCCCTGAACACTGAAGCTTTCTTT
cdr3_aa: CASSAQGSLNTEAFF
j_call: TRBJ1-1
v_call: TRBV9
clone_size: once
d_call: TRBD1

cdr3_nt: TGCGCCAGCAGCTTCGGCGCAGGGGGCAACTATGGCTACACCTTC
cdr3_aa: CASSFGAGGNYGYTF
j_call: TRBJ1-2
v_call: TRBV5-1
clone_size: .
d_call: TRBD1

cdr3_nt: TGTGCCAGCAGCCCTGTCGTGGGGGGGGCGGAGACCCAGTACTTC
cdr3_aa: CASSPVVGGAETQYF
j_call: TRBJ2-5
v_call: TRBV7-2
clone_size: .
d_call: .

cdr3_nt: TGTGCCAGCAGCTCGGACAGAAATCAGCCCCAGCATTTT
cdr3_aa: CASSSDRNQPQHF
j_call: TRBJ1-5
v_call: TRBV7-8
clone_size: .
d_call: .

cdr3_nt: TGTGCCAGCATGAAGCGTCTAGCGGGGGATCCAGATACGCAGTATTTT
cdr3_aa: CASMKRLAGDPDTQYF
j_call: TRBJ2-3
v_call: TRBV5-4
clone_size: once
d_call: TRBD2

cdr3_nt: TGCGCCAGCAGCCTGGGACAGGAGGGCAGGATAGGTAATTCACCCCTCCACTTT
cdr3_aa: CASSLGQEGRIGNSPLHF
j_call: TRBJ1-6
v_call: TRBV5-1
clone_size: few
d_call: TRBD1

cdr3_nt: TGTGCCAGCAGCTCTAGTGGGACAGGGCAAGTGGGGGAGCAGTACTTC
cdr3_aa: CASSSSGTGQVGEQYF
j_call: TRBJ2-7
v_call: TRBV7-9
clone_size: .
d_call: TRBD1

cdr3_nt: TGTGCCAGTAATGAGGAGGGGGCGAGGGGCTACACCTTC
cdr3_aa: CASNEEGARGYTF
j_call: TRBJ1-2
v_call: TRBV19
clone_size: .
d_call: TRBD1

cdr3_nt: TGTGCCAGCAAGGGCCTCCGTTCCTACGAGCAGTACTTC
cdr3_aa: CASKGLRSYEQYF
j_call: TRBJ2-7
v_call: TRBV6-5
clone_size: .
d_call: .

cdr3_nt: TGTGCCAGCAGCTTGACAGGGTGGCAGCCCCAGCATTTT
cdr3_aa: CASSLTGWQPQHF
j_call: TRBJ1-5
v_call: TRBV5-8
clone_size: .
d_call: .

cdr3_nt: TGTGCCAGTAGTAATAGAGGGGTGAACACTGAAGCTTTCTTT
cdr3_aa: CASSNRGVNTEAFF
j_call: TRBJ1-1
v_call: TRBV19
clone_size: .
d_call: .

cdr3_nt: TGTGCCAGCAGCTACAGGGCTATGCTTGGCTACACCTTC
cdr3_aa: CASSYRAMLGYTF
j_call: TRBJ1-2
v_call: TRBV14
clone_size: .
d_call: .

cdr3_nt: TGCGCCAGCAAATCAGAGGGGCTCTATTCACCCCTCCACTTT
cdr3_aa: CASKSEGLYSPLHF
j_call: TRBJ1-6
v_call: TRBV5-1
clone_size: .
d_call: .

cdr3_nt: TGCAGCGTTGAAGATCGGGCCGGGACTAGCGGGGGGGCAACCTACAATGAGCAGTTCTTC
cdr3_aa: CSVEDRAGTSGGATYNEQFF
j_call: TRBJ2-1
v_call: TRBV29-1
clone_size: once
d_call: TRBD2

cdr3_nt: TGTGCCAGCAGCCAAGATCTTTTTGAGGGCCAGTACTTC
cdr3_aa: CASSQDLFEGQYF
j_call: TRBJ2-5
v_call: TRBV14
clone_size: .
d_call: .